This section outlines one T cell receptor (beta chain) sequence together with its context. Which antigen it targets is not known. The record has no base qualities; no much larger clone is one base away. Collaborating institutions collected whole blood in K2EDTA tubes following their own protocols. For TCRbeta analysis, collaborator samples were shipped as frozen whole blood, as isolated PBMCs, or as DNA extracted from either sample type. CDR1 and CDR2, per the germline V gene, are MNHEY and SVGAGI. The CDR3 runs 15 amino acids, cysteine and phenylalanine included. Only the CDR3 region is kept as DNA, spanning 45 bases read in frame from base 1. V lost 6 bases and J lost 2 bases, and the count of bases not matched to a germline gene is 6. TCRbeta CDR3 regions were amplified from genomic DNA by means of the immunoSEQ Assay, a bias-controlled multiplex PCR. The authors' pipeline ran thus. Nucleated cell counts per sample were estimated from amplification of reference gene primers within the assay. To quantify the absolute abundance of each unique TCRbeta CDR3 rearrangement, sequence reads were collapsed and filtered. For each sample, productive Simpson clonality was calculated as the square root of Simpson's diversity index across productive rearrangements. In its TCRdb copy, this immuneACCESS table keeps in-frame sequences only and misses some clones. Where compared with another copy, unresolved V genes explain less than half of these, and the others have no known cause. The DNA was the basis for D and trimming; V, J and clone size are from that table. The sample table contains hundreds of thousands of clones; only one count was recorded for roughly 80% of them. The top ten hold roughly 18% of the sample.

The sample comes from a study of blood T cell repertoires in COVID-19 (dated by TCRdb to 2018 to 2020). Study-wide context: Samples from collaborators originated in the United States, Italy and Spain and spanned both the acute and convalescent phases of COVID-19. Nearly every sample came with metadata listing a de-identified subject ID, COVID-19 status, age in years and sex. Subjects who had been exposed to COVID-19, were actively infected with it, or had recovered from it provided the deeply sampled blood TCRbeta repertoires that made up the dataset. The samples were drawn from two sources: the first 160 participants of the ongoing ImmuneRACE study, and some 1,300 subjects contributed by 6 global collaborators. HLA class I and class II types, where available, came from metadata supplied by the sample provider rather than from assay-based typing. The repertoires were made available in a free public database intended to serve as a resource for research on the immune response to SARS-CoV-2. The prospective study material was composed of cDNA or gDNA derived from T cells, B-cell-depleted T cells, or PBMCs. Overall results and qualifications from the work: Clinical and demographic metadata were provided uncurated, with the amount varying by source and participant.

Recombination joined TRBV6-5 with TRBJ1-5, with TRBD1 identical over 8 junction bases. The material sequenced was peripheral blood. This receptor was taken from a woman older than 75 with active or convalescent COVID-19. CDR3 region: CASRVPGQGNQPQHF. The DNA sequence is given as TGTGCCAGCAGGGTCCCGGGACAGGGCAATCAGCCCCAGCATTTT.